The rows below give T cell receptor beta chains drawn from one sample of a study of T cell responses to AZD1222 COVID-19 vaccine. The data were produced by immunoSEQ multiplex PCR, yet TCRdb's version contains in-frame clones alone and is incomplete. The sample holds tens of thousands of clones, 85% seen once. The source was peripheral blood, collected on day 0 of AZD1222 vaccination. Source of these receptors: an adult in good health. Both conserved end residues are trimmed from each CDR3. The order of the fields is D gene, J gene, V gene, CDR3 protein. A D gene is named only where the DNA matches it firmly.

NA,TRBJ1-1,TRBV5-4,ASSFRLGNTEAF
NA,TRBJ2-2,TRBV7-9,ASSLDGAAGELF
TRBD2,TRBJ2-3,TRBV5-4,AISGGPVDTQY
TRBD1,TRBJ2-7,TRBV5-8,ARDRGGGKEQY
TRBD1,TRBJ2-5,TRBV19,ASSPLGTAQETQY
TRBD1,TRBJ1-6,TRBV6-5,ASSYSRQGGGPLH
TRBD1,TRBJ1-4,TRBV19,ASSPGQDATNEKLF
TRBD1,TRBJ1-6,TRBV28,ASGQGDSPLH
NA,TRBJ2-7,TRBV18,ASSPGGGGAYEQY
TRBD1,TRBJ1-1,TRBV19,ASSHRDSLNTEAF
NA,TRBJ1-5,TRBV3-1/TRBV3-2,ASSQSGVTYQPQH
NA,TRBJ1-5,TRBV18,ASSPSGAGLNQPQH
NA,TRBJ1-2,TRBV7-8,ASSFRGRDYGYT
NA,TRBJ1-2,TRBV18,ASTDRGGPNYGYT
TRBD2,TRBJ2-1,TRBV5-4,ASSPGLAGSGLYNEQF
NA,TRBJ2-3,TRBV5-6,ASSFKRTSTDTQY
NA,TRBJ1-2,TRBV19,ASSIARGNYGYT
NA,TRBJ2-3,TRBV6-5,ARGGAVSTDTQY
NA,TRBJ1-4,TRBV5-1,ASSLGGTPSNEKLF
NA,TRBJ1-1,TRBV11-2,ASSLVAGLNTEAF
TRBD2,TRBJ2-2,TRBV2,ASNAQLAGPDTGELF
TRBD1,TRBJ1-3,TRBV27,ASIRGATDRVFGNTIY
NA,TRBJ2-1,TRBV20-1,SASSAEQF
NA,TRBJ2-1,TRBV28,ASSFRQRVREQF
TRBD1,TRBJ1-5,TRBV6-6,ASTKDRGSNQPQH
NA,TRBJ1-1,TRBV11-2,ASSSKSGSPNTEAF
NA,TRBJ1-1,TRBV12-3/TRBV12-4,ASSLAMGAEAF
NA,TRBJ1-2,TRBV6-1,ASSEWATNYGYT
NA,TRBJ2-7,TRBV20-1,SVMMIHEQY
NA,TRBJ1-2,TRBV27,ASSLSPGNNYGYT
TRBD1,TRBJ2-2,TRBV11-2,ASSFRDRRFTGELF
NA,TRBJ1-2,TRBV11-1,ASSSLIGGYGYT
TRBD1,TRBJ1-1,TRBV27,ASRTGVNTEAF
NA,TRBJ2-7,TRBV9,ASSVGPGSMSEQY
NA,TRBJ1-2,TRBV9,ASSELKNGYT
TRBD2,TRBJ2-7,TRBV3-1/TRBV3-2,ASTRAGGPFEQY
TRBD1,TRBJ1-6,TRBV7-6,ASSLYQGAGSPLH
NA,TRBJ1-1,TRBV10-1,ATLKGNTEAF
TRBD2,TRBJ2-3,TRBV10-3,AISPQRGLHTDTQY
NA,TRBJ2-5,TRBV20-1,SARERETQY
NA,TRBJ2-7,TRBV28,ASSLDFYEQY
NA,TRBJ2-5,TRBV29-1,SVDGLAETQY
NA,TRBJ2-7,TRBV10-3,AIRGPGNEQY
TRBD1,TRBJ2-7,TRBV6-6,ATTPWEGTGGYEQY
NA,TRBJ1-2,TRBV19,ASKNKGPRGNYGYT
TRBD1,TRBJ1-1,TRBV6-6,ASSQTPGGQNRWAF
NA,TRBJ1-2,TRBV5-1,ASSLERVPGYT
TRBD1,TRBJ1-2,TRBV12-5,ASGTATGTGAGYT
NA,TRBJ2-3,TRBV18,ASSPLNTDTQY
NA,TRBJ1-2,TRBV11-3,ASSGMEGVPYGYT
NA,TRBJ1-1,TRBV21-1,ASSPTPLPGRDTEAF
NA,TRBJ2-1,TRBV5-4,ASSLGGAAYNEQF
TRBD1,TRBJ2-7,TRBV5-4,ASSPEGQGLEQY
NA,TRBJ2-3,TRBV6-6,ASSYQLGADTQY
TRBD2,TRBJ2-1,TRBV3-1/TRBV3-2,ASSGTSGGGNEQF
NA,TRBJ1-2,TRBV19,ASSIGGIYGYT
NA,TRBJ1-5,TRBV4-1,ASSQVAAGQPQH